The 19 T cell receptor beta chains below all came from one sample that was sequenced in a study of blood T cells in healthy people across ages (dated by TCRdb to 2015 to 2017). The method was 5' RACE. Sequencing was carried out with an Illumina HiSeq 2500. The second PCR ran for about 6 to 12 cycles and used a J-beta primer mix along with a sample-barcoded 5' primer. The public reads were reanalyzed by TCRdb: fastp trimming at Q25, MiXCR alignment, in-frame beta chains only. Rows merge per CDR3 protein into single entries with the most common DNA and genes. For this sample there are fewer than 1.5 million distinct CDR3 sequences; approximately 38% appear just once. The ten largest clones add up to roughly 7.9% of the sample. Sequenced input: blood. These receptors all stem from a woman aged 18 to 35 in good health.

This chain joins TRBV25-1 and TRBJ1-2; perhaps TRBD1 as D (6 bases). Germline V gene lookup returns CDR1 MGHDK and CDR2 SYGVNS. The V end lost 6 bases, the J end lost 7 bases, and 15 bases lay between the germline ends. This CDR3 contains 13 residues. The CDR3 DNA is TGTGCCAGCAGACACCTGGACAGATGTGGCTACACCTTC. Protein: CASRHLDRCGYTF.

V usage is TRBV20-1 and J usage is TRBJ2-3; TRBD2 matches 15 bases. With 7 bases clipped from V and 8 bases from J, the junction kept 10 bases outside the gene matches. The CDR3 has 15 amino acids. Germline assignment: CDR1 DFQATT and CDR2 SNEGSKA (reference sequence). Written as DNA, the CDR3 is TGCAGTGTTAGCCCGGGACTAGCGGGGGGAGGTACGCAGTATTTT. This sequence encodes CSVSPGLAGGGTQYF.

In this sample, this clonotype turned up a few times. The CDR3 DNA reads TGTGCCAGCAGTTTCAGGGGGCTGAACACAGATACGCAGTATTTT. Translated: CASSFRGLNTDTQYF. The J gene is TRBJ2-3, the V gene TRBV12-3 or TRBV12-4, with TRBD1 matching over 8 bases. With V trimmed by 3 bases and J by 2 bases, 4 bases remained unmatched. This CDR3 spans 15 amino acids.

This clonotype was observed a handful of times. The chain combines TRBV7-9 with TRBJ2-7; TRBD1 matches at 9 bases. Germline V gives CDR1 SEHNR, CDR2 FQNEAQ (reference sequence). This CDR3 region has 14 residues. Trimming at V came to 4 bases and at J to 4 bases, leaving 5 bases not matched to a gene. The CDR3 is CASSSQGQGYEQYF. The CDR3 DNA follows: TGTGCCAGCAGCTCTCAGGGACAGGGTTACGAGCAGTACTTC.

This clonotype has a single count. V and J are TRBV27 and TRBJ2-7, with D perhaps being TRBD1 or TRBD2 (7 bases each). The CDR3 contains 15 residues. The V end was cut by 6 bases, the J end by 2 bases, with 17 bases between. Germline assignment: CDR1 MNHEY and CDR2 SMNVEV (reference sequence). This chain's CDR3 is CASSESGGGAYEQYF. CDR3 nucleotides: TGTGCCAGCAGCGAATCAGGGGGGGGTGCCTACGAGCAGTACTTC.

This clonotype was seen a few times. The DNA for the CDR3 is TGCGCCAGCAGCAAAGGAGACATCGGCGTGGGCACAGATACGCAGTATTTT. This sequence encodes CASSKGDIGVGTDTQYF. The chain joins TRBV5-1 to TRBJ2-3; D unresolved. Germline CDR1 reads SGHRS; CDR2 reads YFSETQ. The CDR3 totals 17 residues. Trimming pared 4 bases from V and 1 base from J, leaving 19 bases between.

This sequence joins TRBV28 and TRBJ1-2; D ambiguous. Per germline, CDR1 MDHEN and CDR2 SYDVKM. The CDR3 extends over 11 amino acids. V lost 4 bases and J 6 bases, leaving 6 bases between the germline ends. The CDR3 DNA sequence: TGTGCCAGCAGTTACAGAAATGGCTACACCTTC. Residues: CASSYRNGYTF.

This sequence joins TRBV7-3 and TRBJ2-5; TRBD1 matches 7 bases. The germline V gene encodes CDR1 SGHTA and CDR2 FQGTGA. CDR3 length: 17 residues. After removal of 1 base from V and 11 bases from J, the junction contained 19 bases not matched to a gene. This chain's CDR3 is CASSLSTVGGKANEQYF. The DNA of the CDR3 is TGTGCCAGCAGCTTAAGTACGGTAGGGGGCAAGGCCAATGAGCAGTACTTC.

This clonotype was seen ten or more times. The rearrangement links TRBV3-1 to TRBJ1-5; tentative D call: TRBD1 (5 bases). The CDR3 is made up of 12 amino acids. The germline CDR1 and CDR2 sequences are LGHDT and YNNKEL (reference sequence). With 6 bases removed from V and 4 bases from J, the gap between germline ends came to 7 bases. CDR3 sequence (DNA): TGTGCCAGCAGTAGACAGAATCAGCCCCAGCATTTT. Protein product: CASSRQNQPQHF.

The chain links TRBV9 to TRBJ2-4; TRBD2 might be the D (6 bases). This CDR3 comprises 14 residues. Germline loops: CDR1 SGDLS, CDR2 YYNGEE. Trimming removed 2 bases from V and 13 bases from J, with 19 bases in between. The CDR3 sequence: CASSVKDYPQVQYF. The CDR3 DNA is TGTGCCAGCAGCGTGAAGGACTATCCCCAGGTCCAGTACTTC.

This chain links TRBV5-1 with TRBJ2-7; TRBD2 aligns across 12 bases. The CDR3 has 18 residues. CDR1 SGHRS and CDR2 YFSETQ come from the germline V gene. After removal of 4 bases from V and 0 bases from J, the junction contained 11 bases not matched to a gene. As DNA, the CDR3 is TGCGCCAGCAGCATGACTAGCGGGAGTGAATATAGCTCCTACGAGCAGTACTTC. It translates to CASSMTSGSEYSSYEQYF.

Only a few counts were recorded for this clonotype. The V gene is TRBV11-2, the J gene TRBJ2-1, with 9 bases fitting TRBD2. Germline CDR1 and CDR2: SGHAT and FQNNGV. J lost 7 bases, V lost 2 bases, and 15 bases had no gene match. The CDR3 extends over 18 amino acids. The CDR3 region has the DNA TGTGCCAGCAGCTTACTGGGTCTAGCGGGGTCTCAGGGGAATGAGCAGTTCTTC. This gives the protein CASSLLGLAGSQGNEQFF.

V is TRBV7-9 and J is TRBJ1-2; a possible D gene is TRBD1 (5 bases). Trimming pared 3 bases from V and 2 bases from J, leaving 10 bases between. Germline values: CDR1 SEHNR, CDR2 FQNEAQ (reference sequence). The CDR3 covers 14 residues. CDR3 DNA: TGTGCCAGCAGCTTTGGGGGGGTAAACTATGGCTACACCTTC. Protein product: CASSFGGVNYGYTF.

The sample holds one count of this clonotype. The V gene is TRBV12-3 or TRBV12-4, the J gene TRBJ2-1, with 9 bases matching TRBD2. Near its end, the DNA agrees better with TRBJ2-7, so the J call may be wrong. CDR3 length equals 15 residues. CDR3 region: CASRSDSGSLNEQYF. The CDR3 DNA is TGTGCCAGCAGATCGGATAGCGGGAGCCTCAATGAGCAGTACTTC.

This clonotype was found a few times. The chain recombines TRBV29-1 with TRBJ2-5, with 7 bases aligning to TRBD1. CDR3 size: 13 residues. In germline, CDR1 is SQVTM, CDR2 ANQGSEA. V shed 6 bases, J shed 1 base, and the junction held 5 bases outside the gene matches. In DNA form, the CDR3 reads TGCAGCGTCGAACAGGGGACCCAAGAGACCCAGTACTTC. Translating gives CSVEQGTQETQYF.

The chain is built from TRBV5-6 and TRBJ2-7; 8 bases fit TRBD1. CDR1 SGHDT and CDR2 YYEEEE come from the germline V gene. The CDR3 runs to 15 residues. Trimming removed 4 bases from V and 2 bases from J; junction bases left unmatched: 8. CDR3 region: CASSPRTGSPYEQYF. CDR3 sequence (DNA): TGTGCCAGCAGCCCAAGGACAGGGAGTCCCTACGAGCAGTACTTC.

In regard to this clonotype: The junction departs from germline at one end; a sequencing error may be responsible. The chain uses TRBV5-1 and TRBJ2-1; tentative D call: TRBD2 (6 bases). Germline CDR1 SGHRS, CDR2 YFSETQ. The CDR3 contains 17 residues. The DNA for the CDR3 is TGCGCCAGCAGCTTCCTCGGAGGGCGGGACTCCTACAAGGAGCAGTTCTTC. Protein sequence: CASSFLGGRDSYKEQFF.

This clonotype has a handful of counts. The genes are TRBV5-1 and TRBJ2-1; D is undetermined. The CDR3 sequence is 12 residues long. V was shortened by 0 bases and J by 12 bases, with 10 bases between the two germline ends. The germline gives CDR1 SGHRS, CDR2 YFSETQ. CDR3 amino acids: CASSLAGIGQFF. The CDR3 nucleotides read TGCGCCAGCAGCTTGGCCGGTATTGGGCAGTTCTTC.

The rearrangement links TRBV30 to TRBJ2-3; 8 bases agree with TRBD1. The CDR3 length is 12 residues. Trimming cost V 0 bases and J 8 bases; bases outside gene matches: 1. CDR1 GTSNPN and CDR2 SVGIG come from the germline V gene (reference sequence). The CDR3 loop reads CAWSVQGGTQYF. The CDR3 DNA follows: TGTGCCTGGAGTGTACAGGGGGGTACGCAGTATTTT. Supplemented by reference TRBV30 and TRBJ2-3, the full variable domain reads SQTIHQWPATLVQPVGSPLSLECTVEGTSNPNLYWYRQAAGRGLQLLFYSVGIGQISSEVPQNLSASRPQDRQFILSSKKLLLSDSGFYLCAWSVQGGTQYFGPGTRLTVL.